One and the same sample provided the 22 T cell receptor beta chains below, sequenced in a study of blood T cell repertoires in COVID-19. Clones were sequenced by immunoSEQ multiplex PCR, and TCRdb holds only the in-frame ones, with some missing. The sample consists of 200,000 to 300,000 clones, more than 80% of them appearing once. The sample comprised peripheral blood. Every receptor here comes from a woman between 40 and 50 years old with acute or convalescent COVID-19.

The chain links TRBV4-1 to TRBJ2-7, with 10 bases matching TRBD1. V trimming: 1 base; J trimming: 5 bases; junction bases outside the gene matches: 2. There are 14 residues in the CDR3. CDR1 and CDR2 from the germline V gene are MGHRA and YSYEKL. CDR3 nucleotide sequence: TGCGCCAGCAGCCAAGGACAGGGGGCAGACGAGCAGTACGTC. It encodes CASSQGQGADEQYV.

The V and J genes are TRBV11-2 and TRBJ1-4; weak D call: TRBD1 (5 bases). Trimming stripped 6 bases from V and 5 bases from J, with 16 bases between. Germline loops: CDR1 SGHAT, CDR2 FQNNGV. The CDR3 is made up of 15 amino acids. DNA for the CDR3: TGTGCCAGCAGGGAGTGGGGGGGGAGAAATGAAAAACTGTTTTTT. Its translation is CASREWGGRNEKLFF. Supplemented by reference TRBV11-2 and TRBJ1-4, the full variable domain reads EAGVAQSPRYKIIEKRQSVAFWCNPISGHATLYWYQQILGQGPKLLIQFQNNGVVDDSQLPKDRFSAERLKGVDSTLKIQPAKLEDSAVYLCASREWGGRNEKLFFGSGTQLSVL.

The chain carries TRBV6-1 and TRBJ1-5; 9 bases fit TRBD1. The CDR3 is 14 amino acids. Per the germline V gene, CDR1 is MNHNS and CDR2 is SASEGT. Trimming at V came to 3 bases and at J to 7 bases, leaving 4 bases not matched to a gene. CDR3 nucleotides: TGTGCCAGCAGTGAGGGACAGGGTTGGCAGCCCCAGCATTTT. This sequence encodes CASSEGQGWQPQHF.

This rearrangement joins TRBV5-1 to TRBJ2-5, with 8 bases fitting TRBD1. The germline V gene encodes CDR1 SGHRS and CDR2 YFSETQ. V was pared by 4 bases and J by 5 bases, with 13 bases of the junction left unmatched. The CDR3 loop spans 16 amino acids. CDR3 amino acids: CASSPVLGQGGETQYF. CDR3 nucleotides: TGCGCCAGCAGCCCTGTCCTAGGACAGGGCGGGGAGACCCAGTACTTC.

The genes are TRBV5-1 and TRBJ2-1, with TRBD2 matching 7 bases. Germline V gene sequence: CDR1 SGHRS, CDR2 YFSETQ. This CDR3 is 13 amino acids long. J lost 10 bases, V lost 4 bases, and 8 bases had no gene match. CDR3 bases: TGCGCCAGCAGCCACCCGGGAGGCGCAGAGCAGTTCTTC. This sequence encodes CASSHPGGAEQFF.

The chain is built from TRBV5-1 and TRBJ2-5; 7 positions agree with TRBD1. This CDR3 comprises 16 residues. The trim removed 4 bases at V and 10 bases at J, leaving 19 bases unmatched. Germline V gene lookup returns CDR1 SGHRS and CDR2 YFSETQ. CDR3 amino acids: CASSPRGSRPQGDQYF. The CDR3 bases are TGCGCCAGCAGCCCCCGAGGTTCTCGGCCCCAGGGGGACCAGTACTTC.

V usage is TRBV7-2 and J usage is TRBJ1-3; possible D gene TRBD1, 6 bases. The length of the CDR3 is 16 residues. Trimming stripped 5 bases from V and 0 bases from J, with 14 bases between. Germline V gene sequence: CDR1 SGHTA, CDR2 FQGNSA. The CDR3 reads CASSPGGALSGNTIYF. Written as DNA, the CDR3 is TGTGCCAGCAGCCCCGGGGGGGCCCTCTCTGGAAACACCATATATTTT.

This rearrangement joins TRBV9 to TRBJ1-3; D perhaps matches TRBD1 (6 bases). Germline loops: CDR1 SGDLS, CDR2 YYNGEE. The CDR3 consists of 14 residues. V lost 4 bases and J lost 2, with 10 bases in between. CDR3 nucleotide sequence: TGTGCCAGCAGCTTCCAGGGGACTGGAAACACCATATATTTT. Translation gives CASSFQGTGNTIYF. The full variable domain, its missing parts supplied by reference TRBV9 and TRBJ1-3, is DSGVTQTPKHLITATGQRVTLRCSPRSGDLSVYWYQQSLDQGLQFLIQYYNGEERAKGNILERFSAQQFPDLHSELNLSSLELGDSALYFCASSFQGTGNTIYFGEGSWLTVV.

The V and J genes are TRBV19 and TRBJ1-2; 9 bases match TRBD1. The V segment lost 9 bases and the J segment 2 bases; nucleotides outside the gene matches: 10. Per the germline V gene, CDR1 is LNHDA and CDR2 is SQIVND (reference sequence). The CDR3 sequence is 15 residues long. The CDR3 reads CASSKGTGSNYGYTF. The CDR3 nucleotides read TGTGCCAGCTCGAAGGGGACAGGGTCAAACTATGGCTACACCTTC.

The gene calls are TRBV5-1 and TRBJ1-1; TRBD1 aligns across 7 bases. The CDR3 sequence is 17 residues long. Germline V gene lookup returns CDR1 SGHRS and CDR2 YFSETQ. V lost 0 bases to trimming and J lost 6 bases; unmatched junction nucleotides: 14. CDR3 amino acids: CASSLDGTAPLVAEAFF. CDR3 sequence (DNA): TGCGCCAGCAGCTTGGATGGGACAGCCCCTCTGGTGGCTGAAGCTTTCTTT.

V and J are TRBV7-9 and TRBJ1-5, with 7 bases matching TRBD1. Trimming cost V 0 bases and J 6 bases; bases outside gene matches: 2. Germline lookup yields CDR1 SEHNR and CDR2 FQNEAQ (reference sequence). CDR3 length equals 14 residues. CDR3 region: CASSLAGGLQPQHF. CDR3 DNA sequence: TGTGCCAGCAGCTTAGCAGGGGGCCTTCAGCCCCAGCATTTT. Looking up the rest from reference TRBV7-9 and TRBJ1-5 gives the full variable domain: DTGVSQNPRHKITKRGQNVTFRCDPISEHNRLYWYRQTLGQGPEFLTYFQNEAQLEKSRLLSDRFSAERPKGSFSTLEIQRTEQGDSAMYLCASSLAGGLQPQHFGDGTRLSIL.

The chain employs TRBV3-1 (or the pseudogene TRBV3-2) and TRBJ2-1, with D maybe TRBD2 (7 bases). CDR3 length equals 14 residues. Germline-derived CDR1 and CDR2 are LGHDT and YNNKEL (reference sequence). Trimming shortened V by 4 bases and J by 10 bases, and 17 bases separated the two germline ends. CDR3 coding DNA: TGTGCCAGCAGCCGGTTGGGGGGGCCTGGAGAGCAGTTCTTC. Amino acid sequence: CASSRLGGPGEQFF.

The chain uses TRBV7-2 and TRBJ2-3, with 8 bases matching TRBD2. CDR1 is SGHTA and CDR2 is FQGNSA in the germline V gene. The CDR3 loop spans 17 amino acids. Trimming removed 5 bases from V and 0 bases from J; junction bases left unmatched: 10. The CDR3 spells CASSRGGGGLSTDTQYF. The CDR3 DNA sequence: TGTGCCAGCAGCCGCGGGGGCGGGGGGCTGAGCACAGATACGCAGTATTTT.

The CDR3 here is CASSRSLTGPPEGEAFF. The CDR3 DNA reads as TGTGCCAGCAGCAGATCCCTGACCGGGCCCCCAGAGGGTGAAGCTTTCTTT. The chain links TRBV21-1 to TRBJ1-1. TRBV21-1 represents a pseudogene. The CDR3 sequence is 17 residues long.

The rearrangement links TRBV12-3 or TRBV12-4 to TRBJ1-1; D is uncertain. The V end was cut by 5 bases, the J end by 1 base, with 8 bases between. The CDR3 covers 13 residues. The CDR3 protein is CASSARWNTEAFF. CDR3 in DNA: TGTGCCAGCAGTGCCCGGTGGAACACTGAAGCTTTCTTT.

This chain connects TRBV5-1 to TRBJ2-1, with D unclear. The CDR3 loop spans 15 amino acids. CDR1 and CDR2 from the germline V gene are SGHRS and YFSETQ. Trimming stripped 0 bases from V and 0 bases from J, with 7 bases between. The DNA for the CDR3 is TGCGCCAGCAGCTTGGCTTCAGGCTCCTACAATGAGCAGTTCTTC. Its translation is CASSLASGSYNEQFF.

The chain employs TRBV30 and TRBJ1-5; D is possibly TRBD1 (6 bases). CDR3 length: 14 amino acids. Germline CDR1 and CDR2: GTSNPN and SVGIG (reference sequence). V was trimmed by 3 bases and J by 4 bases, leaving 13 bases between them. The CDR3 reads CAWRVGARNQPQHF. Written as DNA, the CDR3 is TGTGCCTGGAGGGTGGGGGCACGAAATCAGCCCCAGCATTTT.

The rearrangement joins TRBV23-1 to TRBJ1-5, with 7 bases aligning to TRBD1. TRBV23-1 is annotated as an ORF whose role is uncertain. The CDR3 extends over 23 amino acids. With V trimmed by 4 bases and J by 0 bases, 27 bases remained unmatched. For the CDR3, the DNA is TGCGCCAGCAGTCTCATCAGCCGGGACAGCAAATTCCCTGGCCCATATAGCAATCAGCCCCAGCATTTT. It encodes CASSLISRDSKFPGPYSNQPQHF.

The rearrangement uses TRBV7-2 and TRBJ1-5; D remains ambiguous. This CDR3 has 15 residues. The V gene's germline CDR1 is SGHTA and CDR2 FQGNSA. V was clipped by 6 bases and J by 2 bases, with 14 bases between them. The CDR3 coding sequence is TGTGCCAGCAGTCTCCTTATGGAGCGCAATCAGCCCCAGCATTTT. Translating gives CASSLLMERNQPQHF.

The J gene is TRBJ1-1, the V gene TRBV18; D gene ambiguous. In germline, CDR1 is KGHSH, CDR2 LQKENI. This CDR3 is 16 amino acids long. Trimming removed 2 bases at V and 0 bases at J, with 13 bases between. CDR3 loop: CASSPGQVGLNTEAFF. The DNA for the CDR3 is TGTGCCAGCTCACCAGGTCAGGTAGGATTGAACACTGAAGCTTTCTTT.

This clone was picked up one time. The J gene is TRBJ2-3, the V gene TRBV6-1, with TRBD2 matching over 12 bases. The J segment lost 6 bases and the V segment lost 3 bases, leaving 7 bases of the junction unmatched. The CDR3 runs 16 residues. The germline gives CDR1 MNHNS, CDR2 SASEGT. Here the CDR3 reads CASSESSGGVSDTQYF. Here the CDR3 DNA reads TGTGCCAGCAGTGAGTCTAGCGGGGGGGTTTCTGATACGCAGTATTTT.

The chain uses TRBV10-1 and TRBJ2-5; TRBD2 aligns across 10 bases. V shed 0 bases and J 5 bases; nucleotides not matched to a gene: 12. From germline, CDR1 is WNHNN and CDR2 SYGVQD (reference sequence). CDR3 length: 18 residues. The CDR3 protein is CASSESRTSGRWDETQYF. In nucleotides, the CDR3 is TGCGCCAGCAGTGAGTCGAGGACTAGCGGACGATGGGATGAGACCCAGTACTTC.